The clone carrying this T cell receptor beta chain was found many times. This sample is part of a study of identical twins' blood T cells. Trimming left V 5 bases short and J 3 bases short, with 8 bases between. Germline assignment: CDR1 MNHEY and CDR2 SVGEGT. CDR3 size: 12 residues. TCRdb independently ran MiXCR on the 5' RACE reads; one entry per CDR3 protein. The sample yields around 380,000 distinct CDR3 sequences, 25% to 35% seen once. The V call is TRBV6-2 or TRBV6-3, the J call TRBJ2-7; D remains ambiguous. This receptor was obtained from a woman aged 18-49 years in good health. Material for sequencing was PBMCs. Written as DNA, the CDR3 is TGTGCCAGCAGTCAGGCCTACTACGAGCAGTACTTC. It encodes CASSQAYYEQYF.